The sequence of this T cell receptor (beta chain) was determined in a study of cytomegalovirus exposure and HLA in healthy donors. PCR used 60 Vbeta primers and 13 Jbeta primers. The method was immunoSEQ multiplex PCR; TCRdb's version includes in-frame clones alone and lacks a portion of them. The sample includes 100,000 to 150,000 clones, around 79% of them seen just once. On this clone itself: The antigen remains unidentified.

General study points: Investigators reported more than 150 TCR beta chains as tied to cytomegalovirus. Analyzed later, association rates of TCRs varied across HLA loci, with DRB1 most and HLA-C fewest. Accurate prediction of HLA-A and HLA-B alleles (for most subjects) was reportedly achieved from TCR beta sequences.

Sample: PBMCs. The clonotype originates from a woman aged 35 to 49 in good health and CMV-seropositive.

Here the CDR3 DNA reads TGCGCCAGCAGCCAAGATACGGGGGGGAGCTCCTACGAGCAGTACTTC. Protein product: CASSQDTGGSSYEQYF. The chain links TRBV4-3 to TRBJ2-7, with 8 positions matching TRBD2. This CDR3 is 16 amino acids long. Trimming removed 0 bases from V and 0 bases from J; junction bases left unmatched: 4. Germline-derived CDR1 and CDR2 are LGHNA and YSLEER.